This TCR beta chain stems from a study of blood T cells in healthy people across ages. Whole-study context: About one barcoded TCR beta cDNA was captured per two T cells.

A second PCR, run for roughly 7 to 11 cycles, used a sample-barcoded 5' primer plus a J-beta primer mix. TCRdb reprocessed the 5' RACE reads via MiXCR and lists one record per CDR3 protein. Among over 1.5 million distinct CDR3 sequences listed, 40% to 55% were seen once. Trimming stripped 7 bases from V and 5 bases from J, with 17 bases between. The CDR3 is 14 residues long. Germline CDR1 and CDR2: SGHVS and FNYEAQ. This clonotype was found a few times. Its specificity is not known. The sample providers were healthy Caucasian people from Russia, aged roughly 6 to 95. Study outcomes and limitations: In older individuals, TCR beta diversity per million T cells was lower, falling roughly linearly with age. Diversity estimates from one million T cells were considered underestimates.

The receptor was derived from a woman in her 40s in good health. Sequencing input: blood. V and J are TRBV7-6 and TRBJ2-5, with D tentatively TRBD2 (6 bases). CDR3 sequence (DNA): TGTGCCAGCACCCTCGGAGTCGGAGGGGAGACCCAGTACTTC. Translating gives CASTLGVGGETQYF.